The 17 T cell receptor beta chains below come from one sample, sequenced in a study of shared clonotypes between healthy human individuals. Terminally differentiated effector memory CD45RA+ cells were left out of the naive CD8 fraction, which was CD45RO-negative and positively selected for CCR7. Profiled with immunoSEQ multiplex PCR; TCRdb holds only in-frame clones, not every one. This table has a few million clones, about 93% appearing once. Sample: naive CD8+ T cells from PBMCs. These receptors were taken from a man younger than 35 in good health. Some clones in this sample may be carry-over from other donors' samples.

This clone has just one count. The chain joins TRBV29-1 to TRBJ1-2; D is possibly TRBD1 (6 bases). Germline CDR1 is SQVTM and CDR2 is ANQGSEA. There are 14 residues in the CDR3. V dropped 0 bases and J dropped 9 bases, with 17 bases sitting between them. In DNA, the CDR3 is TGCAGCGTTGAAGACCCTCGGGGGGGCATAAGCTACACCTTC. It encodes CSVEDPRGGISYTF.

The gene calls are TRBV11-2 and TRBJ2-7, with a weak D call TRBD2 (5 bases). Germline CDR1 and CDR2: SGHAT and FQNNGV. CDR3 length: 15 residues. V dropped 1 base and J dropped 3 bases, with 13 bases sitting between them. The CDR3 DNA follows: TGTGCCAGCAGCTTAGTCAACCCCCGGGACTACGAGCAGTACTTC. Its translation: CASSLVNPRDYEQYF.

This chain's CDR3 is CASSQDLRSSTSTDTQYF. CDR3 nucleotide sequence: TGTGCCAGCAGCCAAGATCTAAGGAGTTCAACTAGCACAGATACGCAGTATTTT. The chain links TRBV14 to TRBJ2-3; D is undetermined. Germline CDR1 and CDR2: SGHDN and FVKESK. This CDR3 has 18 residues. Trimming removed 0 bases from V and 0 bases from J, with 16 bases in between.

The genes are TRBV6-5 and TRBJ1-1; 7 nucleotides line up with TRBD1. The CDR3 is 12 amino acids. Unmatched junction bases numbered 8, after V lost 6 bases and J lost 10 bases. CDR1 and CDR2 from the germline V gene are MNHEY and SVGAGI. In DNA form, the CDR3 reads TGTGCCAGCAGCCCAGACAGGGCGAGAGCTTTCTTT. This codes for CASSPDRARAFF.

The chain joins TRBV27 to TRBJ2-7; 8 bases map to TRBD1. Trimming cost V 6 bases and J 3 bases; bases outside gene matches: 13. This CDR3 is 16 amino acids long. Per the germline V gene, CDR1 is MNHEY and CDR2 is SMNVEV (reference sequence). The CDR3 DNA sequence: TGTGCCAGCAGCCCGTACTCCGGGACAGGAATCTACGAGCAGTACTTC. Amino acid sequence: CASSPYSGTGIYEQYF.

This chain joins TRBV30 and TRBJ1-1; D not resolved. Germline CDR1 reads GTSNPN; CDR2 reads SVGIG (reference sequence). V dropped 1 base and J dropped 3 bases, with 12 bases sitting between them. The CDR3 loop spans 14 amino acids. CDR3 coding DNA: TGTGCCTGGAGTGAAGGCGCACTATACACTGAAGCTTTCTTT. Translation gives CAWSEGALYTEAFF.

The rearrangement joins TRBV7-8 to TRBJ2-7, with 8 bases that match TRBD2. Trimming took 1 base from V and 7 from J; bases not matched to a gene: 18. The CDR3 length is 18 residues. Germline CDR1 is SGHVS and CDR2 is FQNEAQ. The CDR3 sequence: CASSLVIGGLAGGGEQYF. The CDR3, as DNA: TGTGCCAGCAGCTTAGTTATCGGAGGTCTGGCGGGAGGTGGGGAGCAGTACTTC.

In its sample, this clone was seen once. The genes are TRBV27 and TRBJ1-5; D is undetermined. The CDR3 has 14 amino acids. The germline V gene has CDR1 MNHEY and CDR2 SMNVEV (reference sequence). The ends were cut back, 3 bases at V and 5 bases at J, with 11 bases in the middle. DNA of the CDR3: TGTGCCAGCAGTTTCTTGGGTGCAGATCAGCCCCAGCATTTT. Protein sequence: CASSFLGADQPQHF.

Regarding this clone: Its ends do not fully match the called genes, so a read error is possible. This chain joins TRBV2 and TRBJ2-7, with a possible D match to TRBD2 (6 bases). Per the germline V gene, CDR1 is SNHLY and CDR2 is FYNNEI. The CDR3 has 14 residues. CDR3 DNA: TGTGCCAGCAGCGAAGGGCGGGAATCCTACGAGCAGTACTTC. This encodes CASSEGRESYEQYF.

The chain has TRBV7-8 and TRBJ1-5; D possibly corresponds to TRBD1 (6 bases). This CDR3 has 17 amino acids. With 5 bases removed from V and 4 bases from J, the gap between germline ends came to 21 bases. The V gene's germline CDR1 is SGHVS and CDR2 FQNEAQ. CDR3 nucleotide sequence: TGTGCCAGCAGCAGGGAGGAGGGGGGGGAGTGGAATCAGCCCCAGCATTTT. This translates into CASSREEGGEWNQPQHF.

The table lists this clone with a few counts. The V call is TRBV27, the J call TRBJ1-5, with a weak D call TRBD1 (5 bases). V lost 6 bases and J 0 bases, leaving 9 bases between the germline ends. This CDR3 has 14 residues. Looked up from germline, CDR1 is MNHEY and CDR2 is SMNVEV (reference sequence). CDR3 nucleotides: TGTGCCAGCAGGGGACTGTATAGCAATCAGCCCCAGCATTTT. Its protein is CASRGLYSNQPQHF.

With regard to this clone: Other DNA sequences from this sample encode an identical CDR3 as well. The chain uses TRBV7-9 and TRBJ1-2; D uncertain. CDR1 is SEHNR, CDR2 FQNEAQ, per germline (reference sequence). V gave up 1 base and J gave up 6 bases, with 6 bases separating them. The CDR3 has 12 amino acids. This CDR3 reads CASSLGGDGYTF. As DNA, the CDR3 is TGTGCCAGCAGCTTAGGGGGAGATGGCTACACCTTC.

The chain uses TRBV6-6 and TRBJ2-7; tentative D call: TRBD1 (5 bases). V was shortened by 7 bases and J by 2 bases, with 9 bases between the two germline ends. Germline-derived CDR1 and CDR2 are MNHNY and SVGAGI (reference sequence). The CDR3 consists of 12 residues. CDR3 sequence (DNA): TGTGCCAGCAAGCAGGGTCCCTACGAGCAGTACTTC. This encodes CASKQGPYEQYF.

CDR3 sequence reads: CASSESEITGNSGQTLYEQYF. DNA of the CDR3: TGCGCCAGCAGTGAGTCGGAAATTACGGGGAATTCGGGACAGACACTCTACGAGCAGTACTTC. The V call is TRBV10-2, the J call TRBJ2-7; 7 nucleotides line up with TRBD1. The V gene's germline CDR1 is WSHSY and CDR2 SAAADI. V dropped 0 bases and J dropped 3; count of bases not matched to a gene: 23. This CDR3 has 21 amino acids.

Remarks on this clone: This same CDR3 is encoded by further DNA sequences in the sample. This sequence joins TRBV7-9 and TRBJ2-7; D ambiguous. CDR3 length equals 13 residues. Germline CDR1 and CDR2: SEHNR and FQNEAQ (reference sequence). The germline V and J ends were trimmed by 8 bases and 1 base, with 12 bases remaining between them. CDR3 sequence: CASSRTDSYEQYF. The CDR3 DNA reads TGTGCCAGCTCACGGACGGATTCCTACGAGCAGTACTTC.

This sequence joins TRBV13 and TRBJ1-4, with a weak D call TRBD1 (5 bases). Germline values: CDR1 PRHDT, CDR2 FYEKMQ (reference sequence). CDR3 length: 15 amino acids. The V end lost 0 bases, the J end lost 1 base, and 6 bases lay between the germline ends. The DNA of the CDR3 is TGTGCCAGCAGCTTAGGAAGGGGAACTAATGAAAAACTGTTTTTT. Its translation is CASSLGRGTNEKLFF.

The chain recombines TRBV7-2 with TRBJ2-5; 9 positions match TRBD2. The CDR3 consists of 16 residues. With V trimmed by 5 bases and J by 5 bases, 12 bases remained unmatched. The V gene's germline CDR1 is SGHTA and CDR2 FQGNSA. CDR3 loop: CASSPAVAGEDETQYF. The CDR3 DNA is TGTGCCAGCAGCCCAGCGGTAGCGGGAGAAGACGAGACCCAGTACTTC.